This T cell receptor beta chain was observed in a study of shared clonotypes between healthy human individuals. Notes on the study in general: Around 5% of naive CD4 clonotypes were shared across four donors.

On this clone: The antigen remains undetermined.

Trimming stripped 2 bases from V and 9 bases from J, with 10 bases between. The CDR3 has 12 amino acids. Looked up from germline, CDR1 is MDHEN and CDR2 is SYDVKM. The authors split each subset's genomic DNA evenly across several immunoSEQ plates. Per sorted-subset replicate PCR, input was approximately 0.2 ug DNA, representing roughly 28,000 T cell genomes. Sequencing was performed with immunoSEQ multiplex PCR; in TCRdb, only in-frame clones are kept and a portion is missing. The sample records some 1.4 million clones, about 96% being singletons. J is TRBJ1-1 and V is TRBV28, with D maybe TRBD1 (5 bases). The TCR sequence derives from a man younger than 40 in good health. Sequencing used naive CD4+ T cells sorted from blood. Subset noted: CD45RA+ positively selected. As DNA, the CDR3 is TGTGCCAGCAGTTTAAGCCGACAGAAAGCTTTCTTT. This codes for CASSLSRQKAFF.